The clone carrying this T cell receptor (beta chain) was counted a few times. The antigen remains undetermined. These data are taken from a study of early T cells in non-severe SARS-CoV-2 infection. The study's findings and limits: Matching with VDJdb favored anti-spike CD8 responses (missing private and CD4 specificities).

Losses at the gene ends were 3 bases for V and 7 bases for J; bases not matched to a gene: 6. The CDR3 covers 15 residues. Germline V gene data show CDR1 as KGHSH and CDR2 as LQKENI. Individual cDNA molecules were tagged with unique molecular identifiers. TCRdb reanalysed the 5' RACE reads using MiXCR and keeps one entry per CDR3 protein. Of more than 90,000 distinct CDR3 sequences listed, less than 15% are singletons. The source of this sequence is an adult who was a healthcare worker with PCR-confirmed SARS-CoV-2 infection or an uninfected control (not recorded which). Sequencing was carried out using whole blood. The V call is TRBV18, the J call TRBJ2-7; 13 bases line up with TRBD2. For the CDR3, the DNA is TGTGCCAGCTCACCTATGACTAGCGGGGGGTTGGAGCAGTACTTC. Protein product: CASSPMTSGGLEQYF.